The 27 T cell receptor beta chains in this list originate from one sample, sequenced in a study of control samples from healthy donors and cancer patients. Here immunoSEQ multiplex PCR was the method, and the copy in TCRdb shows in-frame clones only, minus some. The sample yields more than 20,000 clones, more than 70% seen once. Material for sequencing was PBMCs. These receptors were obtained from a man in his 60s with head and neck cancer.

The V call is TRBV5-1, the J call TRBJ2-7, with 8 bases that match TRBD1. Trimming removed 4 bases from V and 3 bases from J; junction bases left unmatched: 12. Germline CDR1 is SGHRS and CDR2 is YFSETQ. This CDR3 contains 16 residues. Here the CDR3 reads CASSLNFGQGYYEQYF. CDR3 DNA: TGCGCCAGCAGCCTAAATTTCGGACAGGGTTACTACGAGCAGTACTTC. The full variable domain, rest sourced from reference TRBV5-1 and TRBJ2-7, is KAGVTQTPRYLIKTRGQQVTLSCSPISGHRSVSWYQQTPGQGLQFLFEYFSETQRNKGNFPGRFSGRQFSNSRSEMNVSTLELGDSALYLCASSLNFGQGYYEQYFGPGTRLTVT.

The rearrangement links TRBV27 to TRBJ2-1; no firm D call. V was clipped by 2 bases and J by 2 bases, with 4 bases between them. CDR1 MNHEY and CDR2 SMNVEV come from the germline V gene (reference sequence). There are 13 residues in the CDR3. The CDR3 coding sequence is TGTGCCAGCAGTTTAGGGACCTACAATGAGCAGTTCTTC. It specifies CASSLGTYNEQFF.

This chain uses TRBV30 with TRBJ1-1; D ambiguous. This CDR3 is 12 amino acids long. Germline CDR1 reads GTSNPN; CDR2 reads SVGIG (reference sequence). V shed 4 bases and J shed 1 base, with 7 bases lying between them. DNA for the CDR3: TGTGCCTGGAATGACGGGAACACTGAAGCTTTCTTT. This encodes CAWNDGNTEAFF.

This CDR3 is CASSSWGLAGGAGANVLTF. CDR3 sequence (DNA): TGTGCCAGCAGCTCCTGGGGACTAGCGGGAGGGGCTGGGGCCAACGTCCTGACTTTC. The genes are TRBV11-2 and TRBJ2-6; 16 bases are a match to TRBD2. V shed 4 bases and J 2 bases; nucleotides not matched to a gene: 5. Germline V lookup: CDR1 SGHAT, CDR2 FQNNGV. This CDR3 is built from 19 residues. Using reference TRBV11-2 and TRBJ2-6 for the parts outside the CDR3, the full variable domain is EAGVAQSPRYKIIEKRQSVAFWCNPISGHATLYWYQQILGQGPKLLIQFQNNGVVDDSQLPKDRFSAERLKGVDSTLKIQPAKLEDSAVYLCASSSWGLAGGAGANVLTFGAGSRLTVL.

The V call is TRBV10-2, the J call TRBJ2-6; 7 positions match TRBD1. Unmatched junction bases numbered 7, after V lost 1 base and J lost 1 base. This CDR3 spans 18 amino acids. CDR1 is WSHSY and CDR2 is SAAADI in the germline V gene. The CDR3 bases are TGCGCCAGCAGTGAGTATCTGGGACAGCCGTCTGGGGCCAACGTCCTGACTTTC. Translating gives CASSEYLGQPSGANVLTF.

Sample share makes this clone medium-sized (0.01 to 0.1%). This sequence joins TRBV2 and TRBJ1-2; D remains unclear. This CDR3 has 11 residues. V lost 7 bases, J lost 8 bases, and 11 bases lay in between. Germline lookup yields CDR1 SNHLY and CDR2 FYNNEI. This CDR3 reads CASTPVLGYTF. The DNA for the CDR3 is TGTGCCAGCACCCCGGTCCTGGGCTACACCTTC.

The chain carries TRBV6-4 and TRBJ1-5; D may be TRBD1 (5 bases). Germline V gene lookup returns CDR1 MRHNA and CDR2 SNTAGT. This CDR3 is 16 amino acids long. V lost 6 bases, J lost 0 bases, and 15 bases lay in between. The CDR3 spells CASRPPDRHSNQPQHF. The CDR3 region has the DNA TGTGCCAGCAGGCCCCCAGACAGACATAGCAATCAGCCCCAGCATTTT.

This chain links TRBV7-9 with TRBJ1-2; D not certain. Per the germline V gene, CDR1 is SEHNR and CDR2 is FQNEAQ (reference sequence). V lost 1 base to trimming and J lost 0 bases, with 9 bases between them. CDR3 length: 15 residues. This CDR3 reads CASSLVADPNYGYTF. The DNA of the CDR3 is TGTGCCAGCAGCTTAGTGGCCGACCCTAACTATGGCTACACCTTC.

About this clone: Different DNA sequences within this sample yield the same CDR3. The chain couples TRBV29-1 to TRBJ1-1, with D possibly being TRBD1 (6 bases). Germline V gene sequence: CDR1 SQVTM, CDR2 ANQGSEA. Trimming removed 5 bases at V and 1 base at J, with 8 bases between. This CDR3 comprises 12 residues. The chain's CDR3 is CSVPTGNTEAFF. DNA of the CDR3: TGCAGCGTTCCGACAGGGAACACTGAAGCTTTCTTT.

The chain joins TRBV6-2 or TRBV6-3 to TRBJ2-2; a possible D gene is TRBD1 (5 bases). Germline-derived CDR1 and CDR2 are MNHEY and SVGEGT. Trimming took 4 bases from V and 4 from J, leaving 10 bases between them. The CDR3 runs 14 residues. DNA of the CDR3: TGTGCCAGCAGTTGGAGACAGCCCACCGGGGAGCTGTTTTTT. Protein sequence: CASSWRQPTGELFF.

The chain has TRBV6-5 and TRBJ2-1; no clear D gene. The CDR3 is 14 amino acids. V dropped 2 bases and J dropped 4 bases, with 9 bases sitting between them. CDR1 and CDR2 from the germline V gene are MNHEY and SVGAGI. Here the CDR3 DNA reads TGTGCCAGCAGTTACACGGCTGCTTACAATGAGCAGTTCTTC. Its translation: CASSYTAAYNEQFF.

CDR3 residues: CASSQERGSYEQYF. CDR3 in DNA: TGTGCCAGTAGTCAAGAGCGGGGCTCTTACGAGCAGTACTTC. The J gene is TRBJ2-7, the V gene TRBV19; 7 positions agree with TRBD2. This CDR3 comprises 14 residues. Looked up from germline, CDR1 is LNHDA and CDR2 is SQIVND (reference sequence). V lost 5 bases and J lost 4; bases outside the gene matches: 8.

CDR3 in amino acids: CASSLDRGLGGANVLTF. The CDR3, as DNA: TGTGCCAGCAGCCTTGACAGGGGGCTGGGAGGGGCCAACGTCCTGACTTTC. The gene calls are TRBV7-9 and TRBJ2-6; 10 nucleotides line up with TRBD1. The V and J ends lost 5 bases and 4 bases, in that order; junction bases with no gene match: 8. CDR1 is SEHNR, CDR2 FQNEAQ, per germline (reference sequence). The CDR3 length is 17 residues.

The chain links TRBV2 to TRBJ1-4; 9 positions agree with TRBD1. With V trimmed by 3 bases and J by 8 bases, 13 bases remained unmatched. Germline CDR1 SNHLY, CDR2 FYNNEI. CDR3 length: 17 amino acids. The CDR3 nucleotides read TGTGCCAGCAGTGATATAGCCTGGACAGGGGAAGGGGAAAAACTGTTTTTT. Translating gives CASSDIAWTGEGEKLFF.

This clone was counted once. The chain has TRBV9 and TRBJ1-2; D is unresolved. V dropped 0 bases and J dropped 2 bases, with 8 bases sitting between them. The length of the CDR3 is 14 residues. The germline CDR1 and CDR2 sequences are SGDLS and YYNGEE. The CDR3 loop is CASSVAPENYGYTF. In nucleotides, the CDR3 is TGTGCCAGCAGCGTAGCTCCAGAGAACTATGGCTACACCTTC.

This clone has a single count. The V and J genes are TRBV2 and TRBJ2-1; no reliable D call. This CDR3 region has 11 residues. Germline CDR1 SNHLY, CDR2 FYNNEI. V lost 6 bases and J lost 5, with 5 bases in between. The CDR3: CASSPNNEQFF. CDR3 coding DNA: TGTGCCAGCAGCCCCAACAATGAGCAGTTCTTC.

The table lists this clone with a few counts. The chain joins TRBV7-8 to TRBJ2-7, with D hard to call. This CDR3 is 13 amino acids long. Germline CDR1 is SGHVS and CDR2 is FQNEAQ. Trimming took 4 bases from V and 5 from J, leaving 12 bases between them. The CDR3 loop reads CASSSNNYHEQYF. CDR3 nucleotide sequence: TGTGCCAGCAGCTCCAACAACTACCACGAGCAGTACTTC.

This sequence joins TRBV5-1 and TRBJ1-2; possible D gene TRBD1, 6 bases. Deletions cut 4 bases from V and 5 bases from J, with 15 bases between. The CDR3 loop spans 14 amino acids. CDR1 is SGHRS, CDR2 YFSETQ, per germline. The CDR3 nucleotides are TGCGCCAGCAGCCCACAGGGAAGTGGTTATGGCTACACCTTC. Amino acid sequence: CASSPQGSGYGYTF.

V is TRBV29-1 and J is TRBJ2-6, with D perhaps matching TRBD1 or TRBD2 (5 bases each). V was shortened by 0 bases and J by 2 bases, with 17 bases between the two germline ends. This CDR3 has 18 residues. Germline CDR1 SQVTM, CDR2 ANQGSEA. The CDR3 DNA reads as TGCAGCGTTGAAGAAGGGACCCCTAATATCCCTGGGGCCAACGTCCTGACTTTC. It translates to CSVEEGTPNIPGANVLTF.

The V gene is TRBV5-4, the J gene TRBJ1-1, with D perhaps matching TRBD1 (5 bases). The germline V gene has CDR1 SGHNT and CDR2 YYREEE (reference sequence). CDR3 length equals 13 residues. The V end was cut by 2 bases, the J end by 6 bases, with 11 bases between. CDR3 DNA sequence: TGTGCCAGCAGCTTCCAGGGTGGATCTGAAGCTTTCTTT. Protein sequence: CASSFQGGSEAFF.

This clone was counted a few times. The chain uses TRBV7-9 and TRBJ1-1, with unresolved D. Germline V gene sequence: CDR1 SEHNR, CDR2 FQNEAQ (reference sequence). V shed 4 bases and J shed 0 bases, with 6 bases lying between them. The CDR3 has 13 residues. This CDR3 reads CASSSQVNTEAFF. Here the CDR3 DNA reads TGTGCCAGCAGCTCCCAAGTGAACACTGAAGCTTTCTTT.

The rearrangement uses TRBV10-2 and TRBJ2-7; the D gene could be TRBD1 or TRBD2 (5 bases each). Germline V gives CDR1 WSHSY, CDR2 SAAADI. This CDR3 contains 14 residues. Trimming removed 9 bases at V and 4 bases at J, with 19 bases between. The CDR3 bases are TGCGCCAGTCGCGATCCCGGGACGGCTTACGAGCAGTACGTC. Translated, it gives CASRDPGTAYEQYV.

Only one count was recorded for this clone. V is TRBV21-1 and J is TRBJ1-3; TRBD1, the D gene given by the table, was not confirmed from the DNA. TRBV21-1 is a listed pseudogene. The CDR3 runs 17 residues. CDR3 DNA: TGTGCCAGCAGCAAGGCCGCAGGTACCATCTCTGGAAACACCATATATTTT. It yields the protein CASSKAAGTISGNTIYF.

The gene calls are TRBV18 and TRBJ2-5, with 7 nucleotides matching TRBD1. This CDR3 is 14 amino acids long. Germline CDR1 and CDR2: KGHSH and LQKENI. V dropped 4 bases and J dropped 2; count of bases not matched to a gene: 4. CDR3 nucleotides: TGTGCCAGCTCACTGGGACAGAAGCAAGAGACCCAGTACTTC. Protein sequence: CASSLGQKQETQYF.

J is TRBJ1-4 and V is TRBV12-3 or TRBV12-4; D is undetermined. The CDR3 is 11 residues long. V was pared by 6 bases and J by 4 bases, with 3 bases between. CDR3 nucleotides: TGTGCCAGCAGGGGTAATGAAAAACTGTTTTTT. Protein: CASRGNEKLFF.

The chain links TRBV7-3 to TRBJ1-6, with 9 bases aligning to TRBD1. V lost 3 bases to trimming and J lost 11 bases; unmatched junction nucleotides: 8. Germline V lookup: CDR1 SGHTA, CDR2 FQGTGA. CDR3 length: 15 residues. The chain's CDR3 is CASSLEGQGLTPLHF. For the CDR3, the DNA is TGTGCCAGCAGCTTGGAGGGACAGGGCTTAACACCCCTCCACTTT.

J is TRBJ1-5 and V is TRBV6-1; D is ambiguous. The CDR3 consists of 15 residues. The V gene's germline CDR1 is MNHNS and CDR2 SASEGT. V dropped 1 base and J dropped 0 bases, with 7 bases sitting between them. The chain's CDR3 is CASSEGLYSNQPQHF. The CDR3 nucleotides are TGTGCCAGCAGTGAAGGGCTGTATAGCAATCAGCCCCAGCATTTT.